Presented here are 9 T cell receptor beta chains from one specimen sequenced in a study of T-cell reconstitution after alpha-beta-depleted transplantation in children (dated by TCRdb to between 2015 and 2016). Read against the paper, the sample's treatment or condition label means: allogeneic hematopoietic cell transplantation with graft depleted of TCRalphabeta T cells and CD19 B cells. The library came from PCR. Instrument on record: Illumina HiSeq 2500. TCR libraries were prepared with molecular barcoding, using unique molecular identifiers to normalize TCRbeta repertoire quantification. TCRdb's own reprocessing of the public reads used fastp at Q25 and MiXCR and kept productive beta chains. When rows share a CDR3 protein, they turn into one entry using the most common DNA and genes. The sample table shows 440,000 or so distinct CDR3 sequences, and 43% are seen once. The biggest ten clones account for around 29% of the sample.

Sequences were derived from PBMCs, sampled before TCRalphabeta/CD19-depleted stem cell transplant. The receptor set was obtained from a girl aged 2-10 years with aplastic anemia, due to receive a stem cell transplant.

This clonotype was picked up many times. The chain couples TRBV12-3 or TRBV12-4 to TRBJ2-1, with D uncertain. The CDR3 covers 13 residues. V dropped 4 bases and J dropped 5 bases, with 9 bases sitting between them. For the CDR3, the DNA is TGTGCCAGCAGTTGGCCAGCAAACAATGAGCAGTTCTTC. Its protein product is CASSWPANNEQFF.

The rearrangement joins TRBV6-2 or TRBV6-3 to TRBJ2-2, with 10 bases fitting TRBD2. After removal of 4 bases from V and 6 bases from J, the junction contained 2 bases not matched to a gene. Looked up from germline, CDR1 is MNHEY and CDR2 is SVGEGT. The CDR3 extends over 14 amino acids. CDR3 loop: CASSSSGRSGELFF. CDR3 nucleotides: TGTGCCAGCAGTTCTAGCGGGAGATCCGGGGAGCTGTTTTTT.

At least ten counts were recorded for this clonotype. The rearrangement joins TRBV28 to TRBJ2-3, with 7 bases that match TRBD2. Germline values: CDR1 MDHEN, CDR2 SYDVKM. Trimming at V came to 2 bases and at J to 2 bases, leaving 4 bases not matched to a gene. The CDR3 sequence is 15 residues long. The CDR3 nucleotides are TGTGCCAGCAGTTTAGGGAGCGGGATCACAGATACGCAGTATTTT. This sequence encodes CASSLGSGITDTQYF.

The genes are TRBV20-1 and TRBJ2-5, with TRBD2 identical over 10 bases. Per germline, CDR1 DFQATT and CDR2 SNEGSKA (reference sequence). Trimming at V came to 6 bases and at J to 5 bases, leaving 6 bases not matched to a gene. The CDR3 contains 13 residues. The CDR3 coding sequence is TGCAGTGCAATAGCGGGGGGAGTCGAGACCCAGTACTTC. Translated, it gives CSAIAGGVETQYF.

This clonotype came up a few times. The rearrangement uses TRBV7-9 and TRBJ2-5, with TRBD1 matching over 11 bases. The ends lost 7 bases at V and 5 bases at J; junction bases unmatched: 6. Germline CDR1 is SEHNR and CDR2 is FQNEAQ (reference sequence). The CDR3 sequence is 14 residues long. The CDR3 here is CASTRTGGLETQYF. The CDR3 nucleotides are TGTGCCAGCACCCGGACAGGGGGCCTCGAGACCCAGTACTTC.

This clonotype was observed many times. CDR3 sequence reads: CAIPKRGGLNTGELFF. CDR3 coding DNA: TGTGCCATCCCGAAGCGCGGGGGATTAAACACCGGGGAGCTGTTTTTT. The V call is TRBV28, the J call TRBJ2-2, with 7 bases that match TRBD2. This CDR3 contains 16 residues. With V trimmed by 10 bases and J by 2 bases, 13 bases remained unmatched. Germline loops: CDR1 MDHEN, CDR2 SYDVKM.

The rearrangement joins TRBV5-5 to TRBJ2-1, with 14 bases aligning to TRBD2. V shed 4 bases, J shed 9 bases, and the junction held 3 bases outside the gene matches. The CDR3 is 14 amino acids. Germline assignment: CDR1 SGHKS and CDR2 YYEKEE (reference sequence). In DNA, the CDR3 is TGTGCCAGCAGCATCGGGACTAGCGGGAGTGAGCAGTTCTTC. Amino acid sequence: CASSIGTSGSEQFF.

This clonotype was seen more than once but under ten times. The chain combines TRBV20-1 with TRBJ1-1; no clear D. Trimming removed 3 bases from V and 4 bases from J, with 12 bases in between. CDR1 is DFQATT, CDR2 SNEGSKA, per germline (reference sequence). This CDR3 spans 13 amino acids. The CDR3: CSASLEWSTEAFF. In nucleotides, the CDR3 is TGCAGTGCTAGTTTGGAATGGAGCACTGAAGCTTTCTTT.

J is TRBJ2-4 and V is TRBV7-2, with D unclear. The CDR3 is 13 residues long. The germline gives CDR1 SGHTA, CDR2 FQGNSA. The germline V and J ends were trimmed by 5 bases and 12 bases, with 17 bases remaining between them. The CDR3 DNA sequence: TGTGCCAGCAGCCTCCCTTCAGGCCAGGCTCAGTACTTC. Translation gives CASSLPSGQAQYF.